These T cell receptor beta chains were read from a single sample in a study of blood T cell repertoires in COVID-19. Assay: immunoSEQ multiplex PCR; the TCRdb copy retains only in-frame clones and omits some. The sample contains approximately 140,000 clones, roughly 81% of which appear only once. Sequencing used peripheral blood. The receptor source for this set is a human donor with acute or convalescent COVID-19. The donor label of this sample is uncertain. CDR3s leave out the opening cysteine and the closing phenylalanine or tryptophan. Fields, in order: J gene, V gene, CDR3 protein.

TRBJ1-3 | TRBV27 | ASSSRPGVPSGNTIY
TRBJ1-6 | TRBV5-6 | ASSDTTVRSPLH
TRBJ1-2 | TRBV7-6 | ASSLGGLNYGYT
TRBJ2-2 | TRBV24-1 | ATSDSVPTGELF
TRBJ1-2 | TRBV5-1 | ASSLEGQSYGYT
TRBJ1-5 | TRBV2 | ASSSYRVSNQPQH
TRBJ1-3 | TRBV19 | ASSIEDRETGNTIY
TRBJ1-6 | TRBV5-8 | ASRPRQGINSPLH
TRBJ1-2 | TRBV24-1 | ATSDPVDGYT
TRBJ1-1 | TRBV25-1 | ASSEWTGRNTEAF
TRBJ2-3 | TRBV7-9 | ASSGAGGLADTQY
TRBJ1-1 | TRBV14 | ASSYRQGPNTEAF
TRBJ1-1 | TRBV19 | ASNSPGTGGTEAF
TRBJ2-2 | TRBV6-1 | ASSEVRGTGELF
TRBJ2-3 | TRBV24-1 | ATSDLAGFTDTQY
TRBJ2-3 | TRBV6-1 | ASSEVLPGQGLDTQY
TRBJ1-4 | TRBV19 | ASSIRDWNEKLF
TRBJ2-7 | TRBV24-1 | APGVSYEQY
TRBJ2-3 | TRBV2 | ASSEFLTDTQY
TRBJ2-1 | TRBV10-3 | AIRHGSGAYNEQF
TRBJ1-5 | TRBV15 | ATSPDGGSNQPQH
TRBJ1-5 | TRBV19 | ASSPGLTGFNQPQH
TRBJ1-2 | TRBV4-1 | ASSQEKQANYGYT